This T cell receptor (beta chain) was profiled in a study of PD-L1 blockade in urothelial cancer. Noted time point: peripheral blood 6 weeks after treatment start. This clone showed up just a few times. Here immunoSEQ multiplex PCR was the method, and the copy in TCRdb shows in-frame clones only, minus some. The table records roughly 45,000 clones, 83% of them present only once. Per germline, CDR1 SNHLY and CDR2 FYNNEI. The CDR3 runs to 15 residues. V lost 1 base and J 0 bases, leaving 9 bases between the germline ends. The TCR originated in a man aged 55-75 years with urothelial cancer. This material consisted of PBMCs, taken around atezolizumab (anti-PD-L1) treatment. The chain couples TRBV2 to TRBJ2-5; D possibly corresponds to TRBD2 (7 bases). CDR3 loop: CASSEEGGYQETQYF. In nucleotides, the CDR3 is TGTGCCAGCAGTGAAGAGGGGGGGTACCAAGAGACCCAGTACTTC.